This T cell receptor beta chain derives from a study of blood T cells in healthy people across ages. There were healthy Caucasian individuals from Russia, aged about 6 to 90, serving as donors. As to this clonotype: Its antigen is still unknown.

Findings and caveats of the study: Naive T cell percentage and TCR beta diversity correlated strongly.

A second PCR, run for about 7 to 11 cycles, used a sample-barcoded 5' primer plus a J-beta primer mix. With 12 random nucleotides, a template-switch adaptor tagged each individual cDNA molecule. TCRdb analysed the 5' RACE reads with MiXCR anew, one entry per CDR3 protein. This sample has about 1,000,000 distinct CDR3 sequences, with more than 35% found just once. CDR3 length: 18 residues. Germline values: CDR1 MNHEY, CDR2 SVGEGT. With 5 bases clipped from V and 1 base from J, the junction kept 13 bases outside the gene matches. The TCR sequence derives from a woman aged 60-75 years in good health. Sequences were obtained from blood. The rearrangement uses TRBV6-2 or TRBV6-3 and TRBJ1-5; 8 bases align to TRBD1. CDR3 nucleotide sequence: TGTGCCAGCAGTCCCTCCGGTGGGGACAGGTGGAGCAATCAGCCCCAGCATTTT. It yields the protein CASSPSGGDRWSNQPQHF.